The 26 T cell receptor beta chains given below trace back to one sample, sequenced in a study of shared clonotypes between healthy human individuals. Profiling relied on immunoSEQ multiplex PCR, and the TCRdb table lists in-frame clones only, not all of them. The sample has roughly 2,300,000 clones, approximately 90% seen once. The sample taken for sequencing was naive CD4+ T cells from PBMCs. Subset denoted: CD45RA+ positively selected. These receptors were taken from a man younger than 35 in good health. Some clones in this sample may be carry-over from other donors' samples.

The genes are TRBV28 and TRBJ2-4, with D possibly TRBD2 on 5 matching bases. Germline V gives CDR1 MDHEN, CDR2 SYDVKM. The CDR3 runs 13 residues. V was clipped by 2 bases and J by 8 bases, with 10 bases between them. The DNA of the CDR3 is TGTGCCAGCAGTTTACAGAGGGAATACATTCAGTACTTC. Protein product: CASSLQREYIQYF.

The chain links TRBV7-2 to TRBJ2-7; no clear D. V shed 5 bases and J shed 6 bases, with 14 bases lying between them. The CDR3 contains 13 residues. Germline V gives CDR1 SGHTA, CDR2 FQGNSA. CDR3 region: CASSLGRGSEQYF. The DNA for the CDR3 is TGTGCCAGCAGCCTGGGAAGAGGCTCCGAGCAGTACTTC.

The J gene is TRBJ1-1, the V gene TRBV6-5, with D possibly being TRBD1 (6 bases). Trimming removed 5 bases from V and 0 bases from J, with 13 bases in between. The CDR3 length is 15 residues. Germline CDR1 reads MNHEY; CDR2 reads SVGAGI. This CDR3 is CASSPPTGLNTEAFF. The CDR3 bases are TGTGCCAGCAGTCCCCCGACAGGTTTGAACACTGAAGCTTTCTTT.

Turning to this clone: A junction boundary mismatches the germline segment, possibly from a read error. The sample holds other DNA sequences that translate to the same CDR3. The J gene is TRBJ2-7, the V gene TRBV6-6, with 8 bases matching TRBD1. Looked up from germline, CDR1 is MNHNY and CDR2 is SVGAGI (reference sequence). The CDR3 has 12 amino acids. CDR3 nucleotides: TGTGCCAGTAGTTCGGACAGGGATGAGCAGTACTTC. Translating gives CASSSDRDEQYF.

V usage is TRBV7-2 and J usage is TRBJ2-5; D is perhaps TRBD1 or TRBD2 (5 bases each). V dropped 5 bases and J dropped 2 bases, with 12 bases sitting between them. Per germline, CDR1 SGHTA and CDR2 FQGNSA. This CDR3 has 14 amino acids. This chain's CDR3 is CASSPFGAQETQYF. The CDR3 DNA reads as TGTGCCAGCAGCCCTTTCGGGGCGCAAGAGACCCAGTACTTC.

The count of this clone is one. The chain links TRBV6-1 to TRBJ1-1; 11 nucleotides agree with TRBD1. CDR3 length: 15 residues. V shed 4 bases and J 6 bases; nucleotides not matched to a gene: 7. Germline V gene sequence: CDR1 MNHNS, CDR2 SASEGT. The CDR3 loop is CASSARPGQGAEAFF. In DNA form, the CDR3 reads TGTGCCAGCAGTGCGCGTCCGGGACAGGGGGCTGAAGCTTTCTTT.

This sequence joins TRBV4-1 and TRBJ1-1; 10 nucleotides align to TRBD1. Losses at the gene ends were 3 bases for V and 9 bases for J; bases not matched to a gene: 7. CDR1 is MGHRA and CDR2 is YSYEKL in the germline V gene. The length of the CDR3 is 14 residues. CDR3 DNA: TGCGCCAGCAGCCAGCCGGGACAGGGGTCCAAAGCTTTCTTT. Amino acids: CASSQPGQGSKAFF.

V is TRBV7-2 and J is TRBJ2-1; D gene ambiguous. Per germline, CDR1 SGHTA and CDR2 FQGNSA. Trimming shortened V by 3 bases and J by 0 bases, and 9 bases separated the two germline ends. This CDR3 is built from 15 residues. This chain's CDR3 is CASSLTYSSYNEQFF. CDR3 in DNA: TGTGCCAGCAGCTTGACATATAGCTCCTACAATGAGCAGTTCTTC.

This clone was detected once. CDR3 loop: CASSRTSGKGEQYF. The CDR3, as DNA: TGTGCCAGCAGTCGGACTAGCGGGAAGGGCGAGCAGTACTTC. The chain employs TRBV2 and TRBJ2-7; TRBD2 matches 12 bases. The CDR3 is made up of 14 amino acids. The ends lost 5 bases at V and 6 bases at J; junction bases unmatched: 5. Germline lookup yields CDR1 SNHLY and CDR2 FYNNEI.

The chain couples TRBV6-5 to TRBJ1-5, with D possibly TRBD1 on 5 matching bases. This CDR3 has 14 residues. Deletions cut 5 bases from V and 1 base from J, with 9 bases between. CDR1 MNHEY and CDR2 SVGAGI come from the germline V gene. This chain's CDR3 is CASSAGLSNQPQHF. The CDR3 nucleotides read TGTGCCAGCAGTGCAGGGTTGAGCAATCAGCCCCAGCATTTT.

The rearrangement uses TRBV9 and TRBJ2-3; 9 bases are shared with TRBD2. Germline trimming cut 0 bases from V and 4 bases from J; bases unmatched to any gene: 3. There are 15 residues in the CDR3. Looked up from germline, CDR1 is SGDLS and CDR2 is YYNGEE. CDR3 nucleotides: TGTGCCAGCAGCGTAGAGGGGACTAGCTCAGATACGCAGTATTTT. Translation: CASSVEGTSSDTQYF.

Remarks on this clone: This sample also contains other DNA sequences that code for the same CDR3. The genes are TRBV5-1 and TRBJ1-1; D is unresolved. This CDR3 has 14 amino acids. V shed 0 bases and J shed 1 base, with 7 bases lying between them. CDR1 is SGHRS, CDR2 YFSETQ, per germline. This CDR3 is CASSLDPANTEAFF. The CDR3 nucleotides read TGCGCCAGCAGCTTGGATCCGGCGAACACTGAAGCTTTCTTT. Full variable domain (remainder filled in from reference TRBV5-1 and TRBJ1-1): KAGVTQTPRYLIKTRGQQVTLSCSPISGHRSVSWYQQTPGQGLQFLFEYFSETQRNKGNFPGRFSGRQFSNSRSEMNVSTLELGDSALYLCASSLDPANTEAFFGQGTRLTVV.

This sequence joins TRBV28 and TRBJ1-2; 8 bases fit TRBD1. The CDR3 has 18 residues. V was pared by 3 bases and J by 1 base, with 13 bases of the junction left unmatched. CDR1 MDHEN and CDR2 SYDVKM come from the germline V gene. Written as DNA, the CDR3 is TGTGCCAGCAGTTTTATCCCGAACGGACAGGGCCTTAACTATGGCTACACCTTC. It is translated as CASSFIPNGQGLNYGYTF.

The chain is built from TRBV5-1 and TRBJ2-5, with 11 bases that match TRBD2. The CDR3 has 16 amino acids. Germline V gene data show CDR1 as SGHRS and CDR2 as YFSETQ. With 0 bases clipped from V and 2 bases from J, the junction kept 3 bases outside the gene matches. The CDR3 nucleotides are TGCGCCAGCAGCTTGGTAGCGGGAGGGGAACAAGAGACCCAGTACTTC. Its translation: CASSLVAGGEQETQYF.

The chain has TRBV7-3 and TRBJ1-1, with D tentatively TRBD1 (6 bases). This CDR3 spans 14 amino acids. V shed 5 bases and J shed 0 bases, with 10 bases lying between them. Germline V gene data show CDR1 as SGHTA and CDR2 as FQGTGA. In DNA, the CDR3 is TGTGCCAGCAGCCAAGGGGGAATGAACACTGAAGCTTTCTTT. The encoded protein is CASSQGGMNTEAFF.

The chain links TRBV5-1 to TRBJ2-7, with 9 bases aligning to TRBD1. The trim removed 4 bases at V and 5 bases at J, leaving 7 bases unmatched. The germline V gene encodes CDR1 SGHRS and CDR2 YFSETQ. This CDR3 comprises 14 residues. The CDR3 coding sequence is TGCGCCAGCAGCCTTTGGACAGGGGCCGACGAGCAGTACTTC. It is translated as CASSLWTGADEQYF.

This sequence joins TRBV5-1 and TRBJ1-4; D is perhaps TRBD1 (5 bases). The CDR3 extends over 16 amino acids. V was shortened by 0 bases and J by 5 bases, with 14 bases between the two germline ends. Germline assignment: CDR1 SGHRS and CDR2 YFSETQ. The CDR3 protein is CASSLEGAGSNEKLFF. In DNA, the CDR3 is TGCGCCAGCAGCTTGGAGGGCGCAGGGTCGAATGAAAAACTGTTTTTT.

This clone was found once. This chain connects TRBV7-2 to TRBJ1-1; no clear D gene. CDR1 is SGHTA, CDR2 FQGNSA, per germline. Trimming pared 5 bases from V and 2 bases from J, leaving 9 bases between. The CDR3 has 13 amino acids. CDR3 in amino acids: CASSQEVNTEAFF. In DNA, the CDR3 is TGTGCCAGCAGCCAGGAGGTCAACACTGAAGCTTTCTTT.

Only a few counts were recorded for this clone. The chain uses TRBV4-1 and TRBJ2-2; 9 nucleotides agree with TRBD2. V dropped 1 base and J dropped 6; count of bases not matched to a gene: 6. Per the germline V gene, CDR1 is MGHRA and CDR2 is YSYEKL. The length of the CDR3 is 16 residues. CDR3 nucleotides: TGCGCCAGCAGCCAAGGAGTAGCGGGAGTGCCCGGGGAGCTGTTTTTT. Protein product: CASSQGVAGVPGELFF.

J is TRBJ2-5 and V is TRBV27; perhaps TRBD1 as D (6 bases). Germline lookup yields CDR1 MNHEY and CDR2 SMNVEV (reference sequence). V was shortened by 5 bases and J by 7 bases, with 20 bases between the two germline ends. This CDR3 region has 15 residues. The chain's CDR3 is CASSNRDIGLATQYF. The DNA of the CDR3 is TGTGCCAGCAGTAACCGGGACATCGGACTGGCGACCCAGTACTTC.

As to this clone: This sample also contains other DNA sequences that code for the same CDR3. V is TRBV12-5 and J is TRBJ2-3; D unclear. CDR1 and CDR2 from the germline V gene are LGHNT and FRNRAP. Trimming removed 2 bases from V and 3 bases from J, with 3 bases in between. The CDR3 is 12 residues long. The CDR3 protein is CASGLSTDTQYF. The CDR3 DNA reads TGTGCTAGTGGTTTGTCAACAGATACGCAGTATTTT. The whole variable domain, remainder taken from reference TRBV12-5 and TRBJ2-3, is DARVTQTPRHKVTEMGQEVTMRCQPILGHNTVFWYRQTMMQGLELLAYFRNRAPLDDSGMPKDRFSAEMPDATLATLKIQPSEPRDSAVYFCASGLSTDTQYFGPGTRLTVL.

The chain has TRBV14 and TRBJ2-3, with 7 positions matching TRBD1. In germline, CDR1 is SGHDN, CDR2 FVKESK. The ends lost 3 bases at V and 0 bases at J; junction bases unmatched: 3. The CDR3 has 15 amino acids. CDR3 in DNA: TGTGCCAGCAGCCAGGACAGGACTAGCACAGATACGCAGTATTTT. Translation gives CASSQDRTSTDTQYF.

The CDR3 DNA follows: TGCGCCAGCAGCAACGTAGCGGGAGCCGACTACGAGCAGTACTTC. Its protein product is CASSNVAGADYEQYF. This chain uses TRBV5-1 with TRBJ2-7; 9 bases fit TRBD2. The V and J ends lost 4 bases and 3 bases, in that order; junction bases with no gene match: 8. This CDR3 comprises 15 residues. Germline CDR1 reads SGHRS; CDR2 reads YFSETQ.

The chain combines TRBV7-9 with TRBJ2-5; 14 bases line up with TRBD2. Germline V gene sequence: CDR1 SEHNR, CDR2 FQNEAQ (reference sequence). Losses at the gene ends were 7 bases for V and 5 bases for J; bases not matched to a gene: 18. The CDR3 has 19 residues. The CDR3 loop is CASTLKGTSGSFSVETQYF. CDR3 nucleotide sequence: TGTGCCAGCACCCTAAAGGGGACTAGCGGGAGCTTTTCGGTGGAGACCCAGTACTTC. Filled out from reference TRBV7-9 and TRBJ2-5, the complete variable domain reads DTGVSQNPRHKITKRGQNVTFRCDPISEHNRLYWYRQTLGQGPEFLTYFQNEAQLEKSRLLSDRFSAERPKGSFSTLEIQRTEQGDSAMYLCASTLKGTSGSFSVETQYFGPGTRLLVL.

The rearrangement joins TRBV5-1 to TRBJ1-1, with D maybe TRBD1 (5 bases). Germline CDR1 is SGHRS and CDR2 is YFSETQ. Trimming pared 3 bases from V and 3 bases from J, leaving 12 bases between. The length of the CDR3 is 14 residues. Written as DNA, the CDR3 is TGCGCCAGCAGCTACACTCAGGGATACACTGAAGCTTTCTTT. It translates to CASSYTQGYTEAFF.

The genes are TRBV7-3 and TRBJ2-1; D perhaps matches TRBD2 (7 bases). The CDR3 sequence is 16 residues long. Looked up from germline, CDR1 is SGHTA and CDR2 is FQGTGA. Trimming left V 5 bases short and J 1 base short, with 15 bases between. The DNA for the CDR3 is TGTGCCAGCAGCGCCTGGGGGGGCTCTTCCTACAATGAGCAGTTCTTC. Protein sequence: CASSAWGGSSYNEQFF.